This TCR beta chain was identified in a study of blood T cell repertoires in COVID-19. Across the whole study: Italy, Spain and the United States were the sources of the convalescent and acute COVID-19 samples. PBMCs, B-cell-depleted T cells, or T cells provided the cDNA or gDNA that made up the material.

Per the original methods: Counts of nucleated cells, estimated from reference gene primer amplification, were obtained. Sequencing was performed with immunoSEQ multiplex PCR; in TCRdb, only in-frame clones are kept and a portion is missing. The D gene and trimming were derived from the DNA, and the V and J assignments and clone size from that table. The sample has roughly 84,000 clones, 75% to 85% seen once; the top ten hold just over 35%. This CDR3 is built from 16 residues. Trimming removed 4 bases from V and 4 bases from J; junction bases left unmatched: 13. Germline V CDR1 and CDR2: SGHRS, YFSETQ. There are a few counts of this clone.

This receptor was taken from a man between 60 and 75 years old with COVID-19, enrolled during active disease. The J gene is TRBJ1-1, the V gene TRBV5-1; TRBD1 matches at 7 bases. Sequencing was performed on peripheral blood. The CDR3 nucleotides are TGCGCCAGCAGCACCACGAGGGGGCCGTCGGGCACTGAAGCTTTCTTT. This gives the protein CASSTTRGPSGTEAFF.